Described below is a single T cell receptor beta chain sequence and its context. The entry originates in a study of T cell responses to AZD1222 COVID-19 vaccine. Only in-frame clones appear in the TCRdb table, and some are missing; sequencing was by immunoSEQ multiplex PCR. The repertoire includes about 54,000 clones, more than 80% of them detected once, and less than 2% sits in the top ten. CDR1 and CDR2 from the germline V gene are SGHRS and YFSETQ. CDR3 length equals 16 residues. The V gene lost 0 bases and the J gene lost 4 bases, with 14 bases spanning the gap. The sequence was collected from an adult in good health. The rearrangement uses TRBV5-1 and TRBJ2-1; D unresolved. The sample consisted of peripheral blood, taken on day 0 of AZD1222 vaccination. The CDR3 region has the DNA TGCGCCAGCAGCTTGGATGGTCCCGTAGCATACAATGAGCAGTTCTTC. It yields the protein CASSLDGPVAYNEQFF.